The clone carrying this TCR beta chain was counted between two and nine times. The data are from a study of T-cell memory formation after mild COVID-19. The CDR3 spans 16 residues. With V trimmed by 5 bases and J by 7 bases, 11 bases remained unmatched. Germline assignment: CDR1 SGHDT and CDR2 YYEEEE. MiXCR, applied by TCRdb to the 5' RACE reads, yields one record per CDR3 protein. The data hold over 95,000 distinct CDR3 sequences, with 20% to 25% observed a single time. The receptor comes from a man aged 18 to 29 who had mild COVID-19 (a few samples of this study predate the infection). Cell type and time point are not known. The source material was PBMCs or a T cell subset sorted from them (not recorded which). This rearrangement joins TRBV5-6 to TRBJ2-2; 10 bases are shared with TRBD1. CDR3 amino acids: CASRRARQGADGELFF. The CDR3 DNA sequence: TGTGCCAGCAGACGCGCGCGACAGGGGGCAGACGGGGAGCTGTTTTTT.